The 30 T cell receptor beta chains listed next were all sequenced from one sample in a study of shared clonotypes between healthy human individuals. Using immunoSEQ multiplex PCR, the repertoire was profiled, and TCRdb retains in-frame clones only, with some absent. The sample records over 1.5 million clones, about 98% being singletons. The source material was naive CD4+ T cells sorted from blood. Indicated subset: CD45RA+ positively selected. Every receptor here comes from a man in his thirties or forties in good health.

V and J are TRBV10-1 and TRBJ2-1, with D unclear. The CDR3 length is 11 residues. Trimming stripped 8 bases from V and 6 bases from J, with 8 bases between. Germline loops: CDR1 WNHNN, CDR2 SYGVQD (reference sequence). In nucleotides, the CDR3 is TGCGCCAGCGGAGACTTCAATGAGCAGTTCTTC. Its translation: CASGDFNEQFF.

This clone was found once. The gene calls are TRBV6-5 and TRBJ2-7; D not resolved. The germline V gene encodes CDR1 MNHEY and CDR2 SVGAGI. The V end lost 0 bases, the J end lost 4 bases, and 10 bases lay between the germline ends. The CDR3 totals 14 residues. The CDR3 DNA reads as TGTGCCAGCAGTTACTCGATGTCAGCGTACGAGCAGTACTTC. As protein: CASSYSMSAYEQYF.

The V call is TRBV7-3, the J call TRBJ2-5; 11 nucleotides line up with TRBD2. The CDR3 length is 16 residues. V was pared by 2 bases and J by 5 bases, with 7 bases of the junction left unmatched. Germline CDR1 is SGHTA and CDR2 is FQGTGA. The CDR3 region is CASSLVGTSGGETQYF. CDR3 nucleotides: TGTGCCAGCAGCTTAGTGGGGACTAGCGGTGGGGAGACCCAGTACTTC.

V and J are TRBV18 and TRBJ2-7, with 10 nucleotides matching TRBD2. Germline V lookup: CDR1 KGHSH, CDR2 LQKENI. There are 15 residues in the CDR3. The junction had 4 bases not matched to a gene; V was cut back by 2 bases and J by 3 bases. The CDR3 reads CASSPGGLASYEQYF. The CDR3 DNA reads TGTGCCAGCTCACCAGGGGGACTAGCGAGCTACGAGCAGTACTTC.

The V call is TRBV2, the J call TRBJ2-7; 8 nucleotides line up with TRBD2. Germline CDR1 reads SNHLY; CDR2 reads FYNNEI. The CDR3 is 13 amino acids. Trimming at V came to 11 bases and at J to 5 bases, leaving 11 bases not matched to a gene. The CDR3 nucleotides read TGTGCCGGAGCACTCGGACTAGCCGACGAGCAGTACTTC. Its translation is CAGALGLADEQYF.

V is TRBV27 and J is TRBJ2-1; 9 bases line up with TRBD1. This CDR3 region has 14 residues. Germline lookup yields CDR1 MNHEY and CDR2 SMNVEV (reference sequence). V trimming: 5 bases; J trimming: 5 bases; junction bases outside the gene matches: 4. The CDR3 nucleotides are TGTGCCAGCAGTCGACAGGGGGGCGACAATGAGCAGTTCTTC. Translated: CASSRQGGDNEQFF.

This chain joins TRBV28 and TRBJ2-5; no clear D gene. The CDR3 covers 14 residues. V lost 6 bases to trimming and J lost 5 bases, with 16 bases between them. Germline-derived CDR1 and CDR2 are MDHEN and SYDVKM. This CDR3 reads CASSYPVTKETQYF. The CDR3 bases are TGTGCCAGCAGCTACCCCGTCACGAAGGAGACCCAGTACTTC.

The chain joins TRBV12-5 to TRBJ2-1; 10 bases fit TRBD2. The V segment lost 0 bases and the J segment 1 base; nucleotides outside the gene matches: 12. This CDR3 is 20 amino acids long. The germline CDR1 and CDR2 sequences are LGHNT and FRNRAP. The CDR3 sequence: CASGLVLALAGEVSYNEQFF. The DNA of the CDR3 is TGTGCTAGTGGTTTGGTACTGGCGCTAGCGGGAGAGGTTTCCTACAATGAGCAGTTCTTC.

The chain combines TRBV9 with TRBJ1-1; tentative D call: TRBD1 (6 bases). The CDR3 is 16 residues long. Trimming pared 4 bases from V and 2 bases from J, leaving 18 bases between. The germline gives CDR1 SGDLS, CDR2 YYNGEE. CDR3 protein: CASSTTLGHSNTEAFF. In DNA, the CDR3 is TGTGCCAGCAGCACGACCCTGGGACATAGTAACACTGAAGCTTTCTTT.

Comments on this clone: In the same sample, other DNA sequences code for this CDR3. V gene TRBV14 combines with J gene TRBJ2-1; D not resolved. The CDR3 runs 11 residues. Germline assignment: CDR1 SGHDN and CDR2 FVKESK. The V gene lost 1 base and the J gene lost 10 bases, with 5 bases spanning the gap. The CDR3 DNA sequence: TGTGCCAGCAGCCAAGGTCACGAGCAGTTCTTC. This codes for CASSQGHEQFF.

V is TRBV7-9 and J is TRBJ2-7, with 7 bases that match TRBD2. Germline loops: CDR1 SEHNR, CDR2 FQNEAQ (reference sequence). This CDR3 has 16 amino acids. Germline trimming cut 3 bases from V and 0 bases from J; bases unmatched to any gene: 8. CDR3: CASSFIAGKRSYEQYF. Here the CDR3 DNA reads TGTGCCAGCAGCTTTATAGCGGGTAAACGCTCCTACGAGCAGTACTTC.

This rearrangement joins TRBV5-4 to TRBJ2-1; 7 bases are a match to TRBD1. The CDR3 is 14 amino acids. Germline values: CDR1 SGHNT, CDR2 YYREEE (reference sequence). The ends lost 4 bases at V and 5 bases at J; junction bases unmatched: 6. The CDR3 bases are TGTGCCAGCAGCACGGACAGGCCGAACAATGAGCAGTTCTTC. Translating it yields CASSTDRPNNEQFF.

The chain recombines TRBV18 with TRBJ2-1; 8 nucleotides agree with TRBD1. J gave up 6 bases and V 3 bases, and 7 bases lay outside the gene matches. The germline V gene encodes CDR1 KGHSH and CDR2 LQKENI. The CDR3 has 15 residues. The CDR3 spells CASSPISGGSNEQFF. The DNA of the CDR3 is TGTGCCAGCTCACCGATATCAGGGGGCTCCAATGAGCAGTTCTTC.

The rearrangement joins TRBV4-2 to TRBJ1-5; 8 bases agree with TRBD1. Germline trimming cut 0 bases from V and 5 bases from J; bases unmatched to any gene: 6. From germline, CDR1 is LGHNA and CDR2 YNFKEQ. The CDR3 covers 16 residues. CDR3 loop: CASSQDRDRHYQPQHF. For the CDR3, the DNA is TGTGCCAGCAGCCAAGATCGGGACAGGCATTATCAGCCCCAGCATTTT.

The chain's CDR3 is CASSFEGTEAFF. The CDR3 DNA is TGCGCCAGCAGCTTCGAGGGAACTGAAGCTTTCTTT. This chain links TRBV5-1 with TRBJ1-1; D is unresolved. V lost 2 bases, J lost 5 bases, and 7 bases lay in between. The CDR3 sequence is 12 residues long. Germline CDR1 SGHRS, CDR2 YFSETQ.

The chain uses TRBV11-1 and TRBJ2-1; 8 bases are shared with TRBD2. Germline V gives CDR1 SGHAT, CDR2 FQDESV (reference sequence). CDR3 length equals 17 residues. The ends lost 1 base at V and 4 bases at J; junction bases unmatched: 9. CDR3 sequence (DNA): TGTGCCAGCAGCTTAGGGGTCAGGACTAGCATGTACAATGAGCAGTTCTTC. Translation gives CASSLGVRTSMYNEQFF.

V usage is TRBV5-1 and J usage is TRBJ2-7; TRBD1 might be the D (5 bases). Trimming removed 0 bases from V and 3 bases from J, with 7 bases in between. The CDR3 length is 13 residues. Per germline, CDR1 SGHRS and CDR2 YFSETQ. The CDR3 protein is CASSLAGFYEQYF. As DNA, the CDR3 is TGCGCCAGCAGCTTGGCAGGGTTCTACGAGCAGTACTTC.

This rearrangement joins TRBV2 to TRBJ2-5; D not certain. CDR1 and CDR2 from the germline V gene are SNHLY and FYNNEI. V was cut by 2 bases and J by 1 base, with 14 bases left in between. The CDR3 length is 16 residues. In DNA, the CDR3 is TGTGCCAGCAGTGAACACCAACAGTATACCCAAGAGACCCAGTACTTC. Encoded protein: CASSEHQQYTQETQYF. The full variable domain, in which reference TRBV2 and TRBJ2-5 provide the parts outside the CDR3, is EPEVTQTPSHQVTQMGQEVILRCVPISNHLYFYWYRQILGQKVEFLVSFYNNEISEKSEIFDDQFSVERPDGSNFTLKIRSTKLEDSAMYFCASSEHQQYTQETQYFGPGTRLLVL.

The chain is built from TRBV15 and TRBJ2-5; D is uncertain. Between the trimmed V and J ends, which lost 0 bases and 5 bases, there was a span of 4 bases. Germline V lookup: CDR1 LNHNV, CDR2 YYDKDF (reference sequence). This CDR3 comprises 12 residues. Here the CDR3 DNA reads TGTGCCACCAGCAGAGATCAGGAGACCCAGTACTTC. It yields the protein CATSRDQETQYF.

This sequence joins TRBV10-1 and TRBJ2-3; 8 bases align to TRBD2. Germline V gene data show CDR1 as WNHNN and CDR2 as SYGVQD (reference sequence). The CDR3 has 17 residues. V shed 2 bases, J shed 2 bases, and the junction held 9 bases outside the gene matches. The CDR3 bases are TGCGCCAGCAGTGAGACCCCCCCAGCGGGGGCCACAGATACGCAGTATTTT. Amino acids: CASSETPPAGATDTQYF.

The chain employs TRBV4-3 and TRBJ2-1; perhaps TRBD2 as D (5 bases). V was trimmed by 0 bases and J by 6 bases, leaving 9 bases between them. The germline V gene has CDR1 LGHNA and CDR2 YSLEER. This CDR3 contains 14 residues. This CDR3 is CASSQDWRVNEQFF. Written as DNA, the CDR3 is TGCGCCAGCAGCCAAGATTGGCGGGTCAATGAGCAGTTCTTC.

Remarks on this clone: The germline gene is not matched at one end of the junction; a read error may be the cause. This rearrangement joins TRBV10-1 to TRBJ2-3; D is ambiguous. The CDR3 is made up of 16 amino acids. Germline V gives CDR1 WNHNN, CDR2 SYGVQD (reference sequence). The CDR3 nucleotides are TGCGCCAGGAGTGGGTCGGGTGGGATATGCACAGATACGCAGTATTTT. Translation: CARSGSGGICTDTQYF.

The chain combines TRBV30 with TRBJ2-1; D is possibly TRBD2 (6 bases). Germline V gene sequence: CDR1 GTSNPN, CDR2 SVGIG (reference sequence). CDR3 size: 17 residues. The V end was cut by 0 bases, the J end by 2 bases, with 17 bases between. The chain's CDR3 is CAWSVPLTRRAYNEQFF. For the CDR3, the DNA is TGTGCCTGGAGTGTACCCCTTACAAGGAGGGCCTACAATGAGCAGTTCTTC. The whole variable domain, filled in from reference TRBV30 and TRBJ2-1, reads SQTIHQWPATLVQPVGSPLSLECTVEGTSNPNLYWYRQAAGRGLQLLFYSVGIGQISSEVPQNLSASRPQDRQFILSSKKLLLSDSGFYLCAWSVPLTRRAYNEQFFGPGTRLTVL.

The chain carries TRBV4-1 and TRBJ2-5; 16 bases map to TRBD2. Germline V gene sequence: CDR1 MGHRA, CDR2 YSYEKL. V dropped 4 bases and J dropped 0; count of bases not matched to a gene: 14. The CDR3 extends over 21 amino acids. The CDR3 here is CASSPASEGLAGGPYQETQYF. The CDR3 DNA is TGCGCCAGCAGCCCCGCCTCCGAGGGACTAGCGGGAGGGCCTTACCAAGAGACCCAGTACTTC.

The chain employs TRBV28 and TRBJ2-1, with 10 bases aligning to TRBD2. The CDR3 consists of 15 residues. The V gene end was trimmed by 5 bases and the J gene end by 0 bases; junction bases not matched to a gene: 1. Germline V gene sequence: CDR1 MDHEN, CDR2 SYDVKM. CDR3 sequence reads: CASSIAGGSYNEQFF. CDR3 coding DNA: TGTGCCAGCAGTATAGCGGGAGGCTCCTACAATGAGCAGTTCTTC.

This chain connects TRBV18 to TRBJ2-1; D ambiguous. Trimming shortened V by 3 bases and J by 10 bases, and 16 bases separated the two germline ends. Germline V lookup: CDR1 KGHSH, CDR2 LQKENI. CDR3 length: 14 residues. The chain's CDR3 is CASSPTLATPEQFF. The CDR3 DNA is TGTGCCAGCTCACCTACCTTAGCCACCCCGGAGCAGTTCTTC.

DNA of the CDR3: TGTGCCAGCTCGGAAAGCACAGATACGCAGTATTTT. Protein product: CASSESTDTQYF. V and J are TRBV18 and TRBJ2-3; D call uncertain. The germline V gene has CDR1 KGHSH and CDR2 LQKENI. Trimming took off 6 bases at V and 0 bases at J, with 4 bases between the two ends. The CDR3 length is 12 residues.

Only one count was recorded for this clone. This chain connects TRBV28 to TRBJ2-7; 10 nucleotides align to TRBD2. V gave up 5 bases and J gave up 5 bases; unmatched junction bases: 12. This CDR3 has 16 amino acids. Germline CDR1 MDHEN, CDR2 SYDVKM. The CDR3 loop is CASSPHAGLARNEQYF. CDR3 bases: TGTGCCAGCAGTCCACACGCGGGACTAGCGAGGAACGAGCAGTACTTC.

This clone was observed once. J is TRBJ1-1 and V is TRBV6-1, with TRBD1 matching 9 bases. This CDR3 has 15 residues. Trimming removed 7 bases from V and 5 bases from J; junction bases left unmatched: 11. Germline CDR1 and CDR2: MNHNS and SASEGT. This CDR3 reads CASKFWTGEGTEAFF. The CDR3 nucleotides are TGTGCCAGCAAGTTTTGGACAGGGGAGGGAACTGAAGCTTTCTTT.

The chain is built from TRBV7-9 and TRBJ1-2, with 10 nucleotides matching TRBD1. The ends lost 5 bases at V and 5 bases at J; junction bases unmatched: 5. Germline V gives CDR1 SEHNR, CDR2 FQNEAQ (reference sequence). The CDR3 length is 14 residues. CDR3 in amino acids: CASSNWDRGYGYTF. In DNA form, the CDR3 reads TGTGCCAGCAGCAACTGGGACAGGGGTTATGGCTACACCTTC.